This record concerns one T cell receptor (beta chain) sequence. What it binds is not known. TCRdb independently ran MiXCR on the 5' RACE reads; one entry per CDR3 protein. The data show hundreds of thousands of distinct CDR3 sequences, approximately 30% seen once. This record comes from a study of CD8 T cells in ankylosing spondylitis. Study-level findings and limits: Matched ankylosing spondylitis synovial fluid reportedly showed significant enrichment of disease-linked clones. Reports of some motif variants in reactive arthritis synovial fluid and blood predate this one.

The clonotype was recovered from a male donor with ankylosing spondylitis or in good health (not recorded which). The specimen was blood, either unsorted or a sorted T cell fraction (not recorded which).

The CDR3 region has the DNA TGCAGCGGAGGGGGGGGCGGGAACACTGAAGCTTTCTTT. The encoded protein is CSGGGGGNTEAFF. V and J are TRBV29-1 and TRBJ1-1; D possibly corresponds to TRBD1 (6 bases). CDR1 and CDR2 from the germline V gene are SQVTM and ANQGSEA. The V end was cut by 7 bases, the J end by 1 base, with 13 bases between. The CDR3 is made up of 13 amino acids.